This TCR beta chain appears in the sequencing data of a study of T cell responses to AZD1222 COVID-19 vaccine. TCRdb's copy holds only in-frame clones and misses some; the assay was immunoSEQ multiplex PCR. Altogether approximately 130,000 clones are present, about 89% being singletons, with the ten largest covering approximately 10%. The V and J ends lost 2 bases and 3 bases, in that order; junction bases with no gene match: 2. Germline CDR1 and CDR2: SGHRS and YFSETQ. This CDR3 spans 14 amino acids. Study-wide findings and caveats: Females outnumbered males among donors, who were mostly white British; clonal diversity was possibly underestimated. The repertoires were collected only after the peak T cell response.

Notes on this clone: The antigen is not known.

This specimen was peripheral blood, taken on day 0 of MenACWY control vaccination. The receptor was isolated from an adult in good health. The genes are TRBV5-1 and TRBJ2-3; 8 bases fit TRBD2. CDR3 DNA sequence: TGCGCCAGCAGCTTCGGGAGGGAGACAGATACGCAGTATTTT. Translation gives CASSFGRETDTQYF.